These 16 T cell receptor beta chains share one sample of origin, sequenced in a study of CD8 T cells in ankylosing spondylitis. Via MiXCR, TCRdb re-called the 5' RACE reads, giving one row per CDR3 protein. The sample holds under 85,000 distinct CDR3 sequences; over 4% are singletons and the top ten take around 2.2%. The sample taken for sequencing was blood, either unsorted or a sorted T cell fraction (not recorded which). Receptors were obtained from a male donor with ankylosing spondylitis or in good health (not recorded which).

This clonotype was seen ten or more times. The rearrangement joins TRBV12-3 or TRBV12-4 to TRBJ2-7, with a tentative D call TRBD1 (7 bases). The CDR3 has 17 amino acids. The V gene lost 6 bases and the J gene lost 1 base, with 22 bases spanning the gap. CDR3 nucleotides: TGTGCCAGCAGCCACCCCCTCGGACAGGCGGGGTCCTACGAGCAGTACTTC. Its protein product is CASSHPLGQAGSYEQYF.

This clonotype has a count of ten or more. This chain links TRBV12-3 or TRBV12-4 with TRBJ2-7; tentatively, D is TRBD1 (5 bases). The CDR3 has 15 amino acids. With 5 bases removed from V and 1 base from J, the gap between germline ends came to 15 bases. CDR3 amino acids: CASSQAGPTSYEQYF. The CDR3 DNA follows: TGTGCCAGCAGTCAGGCAGGGCCCACTTCCTACGAGCAGTACTTC.

This clonotype was seen repeatedly, ten times or more. J is TRBJ2-3 and V is TRBV21-1; the table names TRBD1, a call not compared with the DNA. TRBV21-1 is deemed a pseudogene. The CDR3 sequence is 16 residues long. The DNA of the CDR3 is TGTGCCAGCAGCAAAGGGGAGGGGGCTATACTGTTGGCGCAGTATTTT. Protein sequence: CASSKGEGAILLAQYF.

This clonotype was counted many times. J is TRBJ1-2 and V is TRBV6-5, with a weak D call TRBD1 (6 bases). This CDR3 comprises 12 residues. Trimming stripped 5 bases from V and 8 bases from J, with 12 bases between. CDR1 and CDR2 (germline): MNHEY, SVGAGI. This chain's CDR3 is CASSTGLGGYTF. The CDR3 DNA follows: TGTGCCAGCAGTACAGGGTTGGGGGGCTACACCTTC.

This clonotype was seen ten or more times. This chain uses TRBV4-3 with TRBJ2-7; no clear D gene. Trimming took 3 bases from V and 3 from J, leaving 9 bases between them. Germline CDR1 and CDR2: LGHNA and YSLEER. The CDR3 has 13 residues. CDR3 in amino acids: CASSQSWGYEQYF. The CDR3, as DNA: TGCGCCAGCAGCCAGTCGTGGGGCTACGAGCAGTACTTC.

At least ten counts were recorded for this clonotype. V usage is TRBV20-1 and J usage is TRBJ2-2, with 12 bases matching TRBD2. The ends lost 0 bases at V and 7 bases at J; junction bases unmatched: 18. This CDR3 region has 20 residues. Germline loops: CDR1 DFQATT, CDR2 SNEGSKA (reference sequence). This CDR3 reads CSARDRRGASGGESVGELFF. CDR3 in DNA: TGCAGTGCTAGAGATCGTCGTGGCGCTAGCGGGGGGGAGTCGGTCGGGGAGCTGTTTTTT.

Concerning this clonotype itself: Its ends do not fully match the called genes, so a read error is possible. The V gene is TRBV9, the J gene TRBJ1-3, with a possible D match to TRBD1 (5 bases). Germline V lookup: CDR1 SGDLS, CDR2 YYNGEE. This CDR3 is built from 16 residues. CDR3 sequence: CASSGRAGSSGNTTYF. For the CDR3, the DNA is TGTGCCAGCAGCGGTCGGGCAGGGTCTTCTGGAAACACCACATATTTT. Filled out from reference TRBV9 and TRBJ1-3, the complete variable domain reads DSGVTQTPKHLITATGQRVTLRCSPRSGDLSVYWYQQSLDQGLQFLIQYYNGEERAKGNILERFSAQQFPDLHSELNLSSLELGDSALYFCASSGRAGSSGNTTYFGEGSWLTVV.

This clonotype was found many times. This rearrangement joins TRBV5-1 to TRBJ2-4; D possibly corresponds to TRBD2 (5 bases). Germline V gene data show CDR1 as SGHRS and CDR2 as YFSETQ. The CDR3 is 16 residues long. V was cut by 0 bases and J by 3 bases, with 13 bases left in between. CDR3 nucleotides: TGCGCCAGCAGCTTGGTTCGGGAATCGGGCAAAAACATTCAGTACTTC. Encoded protein: CASSLVRESGKNIQYF.

This clonotype appeared many times. The gene calls are TRBV7-8 and TRBJ2-2, with 13 nucleotides matching TRBD2. This CDR3 spans 17 amino acids. CDR1 and CDR2 from the germline V gene are SGHVS and FQNEAQ. Trimming removed 5 bases from V and 7 bases from J; junction bases left unmatched: 10. CDR3 region: CASSPTSGGAFFGELFF. The CDR3 bases are TGTGCCAGCAGCCCTACTAGCGGGGGGGCCTTCTTCGGGGAGCTGTTTTTT.

Many counts were recorded for this clonotype. The V call is TRBV20-1, the J call TRBJ1-6; TRBD1 is a possible D gene (6 bases). Germline values: CDR1 DFQATT, CDR2 SNEGSKA (reference sequence). Trimming shortened V by 6 bases and J by 6 bases, and 15 bases separated the two germline ends. This CDR3 has 14 amino acids. The CDR3 region is CSAVLQGGNSPLHF. In DNA form, the CDR3 reads TGCAGTGCAGTCTTACAGGGTGGTAATTCACCCCTCCACTTT.

The sample holds many counts of this clonotype. J is TRBJ2-1 and V is TRBV4-3; 11 bases fit TRBD1. CDR3 length: 15 amino acids. The germline gives CDR1 LGHNA, CDR2 YSLEER. V was pared by 0 bases and J by 7 bases, with 2 bases of the junction left unmatched. As DNA, the CDR3 is TGCGCCAGCAGCCAAGATTGGGACAGGGGGAATGAGCAGTTCTTC. The encoded protein is CASSQDWDRGNEQFF.

The chain is built from TRBV4-3 and TRBJ2-3; the match to TRBD1 covers 7 bases. In germline, CDR1 is LGHNA, CDR2 YSLEER. The CDR3 loop spans 20 amino acids. V lost 0 bases and J lost 1; bases outside the gene matches: 16. Here the CDR3 DNA reads TGCGCCAGCAGCCAAGATCTCAACTTTTTGAGGGGGCGATGCACAGATACGCAGTATTTT. Protein product: CASSQDLNFLRGRCTDTQYF.

As concerns this clonotype: Possible read error: a much larger clone is one base away. V usage is TRBV12-3 or TRBV12-4 and J usage is TRBJ2-7; D might be TRBD2 (6 bases). The CDR3 is made up of 15 amino acids. CDR3 DNA: TGTGTCAGCAGCAAGGGGACTGCAGTAGCCTACGAGCAGTACTTC. Residues: CVSSKGTAVAYEQYF.

This clonotype was seen repeatedly, ten times or more. The chain combines TRBV15 with TRBJ2-7, with unresolved D. This CDR3 is built from 15 residues. V was shortened by 5 bases and J by 2 bases, with 16 bases between the two germline ends. CDR1 is LNHNV and CDR2 is YYDKDF in the germline V gene (reference sequence). This chain's CDR3 is CATSHPSGQPYEQYF. The CDR3 nucleotides are TGTGCCACCAGCCACCCCTCCGGGCAGCCCTACGAGCAGTACTTC. Looking up the rest from reference TRBV15 and TRBJ2-7 gives the full variable domain: DAMVIQNPRYQVTQFGKPVTLSCSQTLNHNVMYWYQQKSSQAPKLLFHYYDKDFNNEADTPDNFQSRRPNTSFCFLDIRSPGLGDTAMYLCATSHPSGQPYEQYFGPGTRLTVT.

This clonotype was detected ten times or more. This chain connects TRBV3-1 to TRBJ1-4; the D gene is possibly TRBD1 (5 bases). V lost 4 bases and J 0 bases, leaving 24 bases between the germline ends. This CDR3 spans 20 amino acids. Germline CDR1 and CDR2: LGHDT and YNNKEL (reference sequence). This CDR3 is CASSLLERARDPATNEKLFF. CDR3 nucleotides: TGTGCCAGCAGCCTCCTTGAACGGGCGCGGGACCCTGCAACTAATGAAAAACTGTTTTTT.

This clonotype has a count of ten or more. This chain joins TRBV3-1 and TRBJ1-2; D perhaps matches TRBD1 (6 bases). This CDR3 has 12 residues. Germline CDR1 is LGHDT and CDR2 is YNNKEL (reference sequence). V was cut by 2 bases and J by 12 bases, with 13 bases left in between. The CDR3 nucleotides read TGTGCCAGCAGCCAACTGGGACAAGTCCACACCTTC. Its translation is CASSQLGQVHTF. The full variable domain, with the rest looked up from reference TRBV3-1 and TRBJ1-2, is DTAVSQTPKYLVTQMGNDKSIKCEQNLGHDTMYWYKQDSKKFLKIMFSYNNKELIINETVPNRFSPKSPDKAHLNLHINSLELGDSAVYFCASSQLGQVHTFGSGTRLTVV.